This TCR beta chain comes out of a study of CD8+ T cells in alopecia areata. V dropped 3 bases and J dropped 8 bases, with 13 bases sitting between them. From germline, CDR1 is GTSNPN and CDR2 SVGIG (reference sequence). The length of the CDR3 is 12 residues. This clone was detected only a few times. Following RNA extraction, reverse transcription yielded cDNA that acted as the sequencing template. Profiling relied on immunoSEQ multiplex PCR, and the TCRdb table lists in-frame clones only, not all of them. There are about 150,000 clones in the sample; more than 45% occur only once, and 19% lies in the top ten.

Sequenced material: CD8+ T cells sorted from blood, taken at week 0. The sequence was obtained from a human donor with alopecia areata. This chain uses TRBV30 with TRBJ1-2; possible D gene TRBD1, 6 bases. The DNA for the CDR3 is TGTGCCTGGAGGAGAACAGGGAAAGGCTACACCTTC. Translated, it gives CAWRRTGKGYTF. Together with reference TRBV30 and TRBJ1-2, the CDR3 gives the full variable domain: SQTIHQWPATLVQPVGSPLSLECTVEGTSNPNLYWYRQAAGRGLQLLFYSVGIGQISSEVPQNLSASRPQDRQFILSSKKLLLSDSGFYLCAWRRTGKGYTFGSGTRLTVV.